This TCR beta chain was sequenced for a study of cytomegalovirus exposure and HLA in healthy donors. The junction had 4 bases not matched to a gene; V was cut back by 4 bases and J by 6 bases. The CDR3 contains 13 residues. The germline V gene encodes CDR1 KGHSH and CDR2 LQKENI. This clone appeared a few times. Its matching antigen is unknown. Overall study findings and caveats: TRBV6-2, TRBV6-3 and some other V segments were unresolvable in 87-base-pair reads. The study designated 164 TCR beta chains cytomegalovirus-associated.

PCR amplification relied on 60 Vbeta primers (plus 13 Jbeta primers). Using immunoSEQ multiplex PCR, the repertoire was profiled, and TCRdb retains in-frame clones only, with some absent. Altogether about 190,000 clones are present, 60% to 85% being singletons, with the ten largest covering about 1.6%. This receptor was identified in a woman under 30 in good health and CMV-seronegative. The sequencing sample was made of PBMCs. V is TRBV18 and J is TRBJ1-2; TRBD1 matches at 8 bases. The CDR3: CASSQTGANGYTF. The CDR3 bases are TGTGCCAGCTCACAGACAGGGGCAAATGGCTACACCTTC.